The 25 T cell receptor beta chains below all came from one sample that was sequenced in a study of T cell changes during pregnancy in multiple sclerosis. Sequenced by immunoSEQ multiplex PCR; TCRdb stores in-frame clones only, minus some. The top ten hold roughly 1.2% of the sample, which has around 36,000 clones, approximately 94% seen once. The material was peripheral blood, obtained before pregnancy. These receptors were obtained from a female donor with multiple sclerosis, enrolled in a pregnancy study.

The rearrangement links TRBV5-1 to TRBJ1-5; TRBD1 aligns across 10 bases. Per germline, CDR1 SGHRS and CDR2 YFSETQ. CDR3 length equals 14 residues. After removal of 4 bases from V and 4 bases from J, the junction contained 2 bases not matched to a gene. CDR3 amino acids: CASSEDRGNQPQHF. DNA of the CDR3: TGCGCCAGCAGCGAGGACAGGGGGAATCAGCCCCAGCATTTT. Based on the CDR3 plus reference TRBV5-1 and TRBJ1-5, the full variable domain is KAGVTQTPRYLIKTRGQQVTLSCSPISGHRSVSWYQQTPGQGLQFLFEYFSETQRNKGNFPGRFSGRQFSNSRSEMNVSTLELGDSALYLCASSEDRGNQPQHFGDGTRLSIL.

This chain connects TRBV4-1 to TRBJ2-2; 7 nucleotides agree with TRBD2. The J segment lost 0 bases and the V segment lost 4 bases, leaving 5 bases of the junction unmatched. The CDR3 runs to 16 residues. From germline, CDR1 is MGHRA and CDR2 YSYEKL. The CDR3 DNA follows: TGCGCCAGCAGCCCCGATGCGGGGGCGAACACCGGGGAGCTGTTTTTT. As protein: CASSPDAGANTGELFF.

This clone was observed once. J is TRBJ1-1 and V is TRBV7-3; tentatively, D is TRBD1 (5 bases). Germline V gene lookup returns CDR1 SGHTA and CDR2 FQGTGA. The ends were cut back, 2 bases at V and 0 bases at J, with 7 bases in the middle. The CDR3 is made up of 14 amino acids. The CDR3 bases are TGTGCCAGCAGCTTAGCAGGGATGAACACTGAAGCTTTCTTT. Translating gives CASSLAGMNTEAFF. Complete variable domain (other parts from reference TRBV7-3 and TRBJ1-1): GAGVSQTPSNKVTEKGKYVELRCDPISGHTALYWYRQSLGQGPEFLIYFQGTGAADDSGLPNDRFFAVRPEGSVSTLKIQRTERGDSAVYLCASSLAGMNTEAFFGQGTRLTVV.

In this sample, this clone turned up once. The V gene is TRBV4-1, the J gene TRBJ2-5; TRBD2 agrees at 14 bases. CDR3 length: 14 amino acids. Germline assignment: CDR1 MGHRA and CDR2 YSYEKL. V lost 4 bases and J lost 11; bases outside the gene matches: 6. The CDR3 sequence: CASSLGTSGSMQYF. In DNA, the CDR3 is TGCGCCAGCAGCCTCGGGACTAGCGGGAGTATGCAGTACTTC.

About this clone: Within the sample, other DNA sequences also encode this same CDR3. The V gene is TRBV5-1, the J gene TRBJ2-1; the match to TRBD1 covers 9 bases. V lost 3 bases to trimming and J lost 7 bases; unmatched junction nucleotides: 11. The CDR3 is 16 residues long. Germline loops: CDR1 SGHRS, CDR2 YFSETQ. DNA of the CDR3: TGCGCCAGCAGCTCGTTGACAGGGGGAGGTAGGAATGAGCAGTTCTTC. It yields the protein CASSSLTGGGRNEQFF.

The rearrangement links TRBV29-1 to TRBJ2-7; TRBD1 aligns across 11 bases. CDR3 size: 13 residues. CDR1 and CDR2 from the germline V gene are SQVTM and ANQGSEA. J gave up 6 bases and V 6 bases, and 7 bases lay outside the gene matches. The CDR3 region is CSVRWTGGGEQYF. The CDR3 DNA is TGCAGCGTGCGGTGGACAGGGGGCGGCGAGCAGTACTTC.

The rearrangement uses TRBV9 and TRBJ2-5; D is uncertain. Germline V gene sequence: CDR1 SGDLS, CDR2 YYNGEE. The CDR3 covers 13 residues. V was shortened by 0 bases and J by 5 bases, with 8 bases between the two germline ends. CDR3 in DNA: TGTGCCAGCAGCGTAGGAGCGCGGGAGACCCAGTACTTC. The encoded protein is CASSVGARETQYF.

This chain joins TRBV27 and TRBJ2-2, with TRBD1 as a possible D gene (5 bases). Trimming removed 8 bases from V and 5 bases from J, with 18 bases in between. This CDR3 has 15 amino acids. CDR1 and CDR2 (germline): MNHEY, SMNVEV (reference sequence). The CDR3 DNA reads as TGTGCCAGCCTTCCCCAGGGTGCAGGGACCGGGGAGCTGTTTTTT. Protein sequence: CASLPQGAGTGELFF.

The chain employs TRBV28 and TRBJ2-4; tentative D call: TRBD2 (6 bases). Per germline, CDR1 MDHEN and CDR2 SYDVKM. The CDR3 is 17 amino acids. V lost 3 bases to trimming and J lost 0 bases, with 15 bases between them. CDR3 amino acids: CASSFNREPLAKNIQYF. CDR3 nucleotides: TGTGCCAGCAGTTTTAACCGGGAGCCGCTAGCCAAAAACATTCAGTACTTC.

The gene calls are TRBV19 and TRBJ2-2; weak D call: TRBD1 (6 bases). The CDR3 is 16 residues long. Trimming cost V 0 bases and J 0 bases, with 8 bases left between them. Germline V gives CDR1 LNHDA, CDR2 SQIVND (reference sequence). CDR3 DNA sequence: TGTGCCAGTAGTATAGATACAGGGCCGAACACCGGGGAGCTGTTTTTT. It specifies CASSIDTGPNTGELFF.

In this sample, this clone turned up once. The chain combines TRBV7-9 with TRBJ1-1, with 9 bases lining up with TRBD1. V dropped 5 bases and J dropped 2; count of bases not matched to a gene: 6. In germline, CDR1 is SEHNR, CDR2 FQNEAQ (reference sequence). CDR3 length equals 15 residues. The CDR3: CASSAYRGRNTEAFF. The CDR3 DNA sequence: TGTGCCAGCAGCGCTTACAGGGGGCGTAACACTGAAGCTTTCTTT.

V and J are TRBV10-3 and TRBJ2-5; D may be TRBD2 (5 bases). The CDR3 spans 12 residues. Germline V gene lookup returns CDR1 ENHRY and CDR2 SYGVKD. V gave up 5 bases and J gave up 2 bases, with 6 bases separating them. The CDR3 sequence is CAISPGQETQYF. In nucleotides, the CDR3 is TGTGCCATCAGTCCGGGGCAAGAGACCCAGTACTTC.

This clone appeared a few times. The chain employs TRBV7-8 and TRBJ2-7; D not resolved. V dropped 5 bases and J dropped 0 bases, with 11 bases sitting between them. CDR3 length: 14 amino acids. Germline CDR1 SGHVS, CDR2 FQNEAQ. CDR3 in DNA: TGTGCCAGCAGCCGACGGAGTGACTCCTACGAGCAGTACTTC. It yields the protein CASSRRSDSYEQYF. Full variable domain (missing parts from reference TRBV7-8 and TRBJ2-7): GAGVSQSPRYKVAKRGQDVALRCDPISGHVSLFWYQQALGQGPEFLTYFQNEAQLDKSGLPSDRFFAERPEGSVSTLKIQRTQQEDSAVYLCASSRRSDSYEQYFGPGTRLTVT.

The chain links TRBV11-2 to TRBJ2-5; D is ambiguous. The CDR3 has 13 residues. CDR1 is SGHAT, CDR2 FQNNGV, per germline. The ends were cut back, 1 base at V and 3 bases at J, with 6 bases in the middle. The CDR3 loop reads CASSLGLEETQYF. The CDR3 DNA reads as TGTGCCAGCAGCTTAGGCCTAGAAGAGACCCAGTACTTC. Combining the CDR3 with reference TRBV11-2 and TRBJ2-5 gives the whole variable domain EAGVAQSPRYKIIEKRQSVAFWCNPISGHATLYWYQQILGQGPKLLIQFQNNGVVDDSQLPKDRFSAERLKGVDSTLKIQPAKLEDSAVYLCASSLGLEETQYFGPGTRLLVL.

The chain employs TRBV28 and TRBJ2-3; 7 bases are shared with TRBD1. Germline V gene data show CDR1 as MDHEN and CDR2 as SYDVKM. Germline trimming cut 3 bases from V and 2 bases from J; bases unmatched to any gene: 2. There are 14 residues in the CDR3. The CDR3 is CASSLDRNTDTQYF. CDR3 sequence (DNA): TGTGCCAGCAGTTTGGACAGGAACACAGATACGCAGTATTTT.

This chain uses TRBV18 with TRBJ1-3, with 7 bases lining up with TRBD1. The CDR3 consists of 17 residues. The ends lost 4 bases at V and 0 bases at J; junction bases unmatched: 9. CDR1 KGHSH and CDR2 LQKENI come from the germline V gene. CDR3 residues: CASSRETGRYSGNTIYF. CDR3 DNA: TGTGCCAGCTCACGAGAGACAGGGCGCTACTCTGGAAACACCATATATTTT.

The chain employs TRBV10-1 and TRBJ1-2; no firm D call. This CDR3 contains 13 residues. The V gene lost 3 bases and the J gene lost 2 bases, with 7 bases spanning the gap. Germline V lookup: CDR1 WNHNN, CDR2 SYGVQD (reference sequence). The CDR3 sequence: CASSERRNYGYTF. The CDR3 DNA reads TGCGCCAGCAGTGAACGGAGAAACTATGGCTACACCTTC.

The chain is built from TRBV5-1 and TRBJ1-2; TRBD1 matches 7 bases. The CDR3 has 14 residues. Per germline, CDR1 SGHRS and CDR2 YFSETQ. Losses at the gene ends were 2 bases for V and 0 bases for J; bases not matched to a gene: 1. The DNA for the CDR3 is TGCGCCAGCAGCTTCGGGACAGCTAACTATGGCTACACCTTC. Residues: CASSFGTANYGYTF. Using reference TRBV5-1 and TRBJ1-2 for the parts outside the CDR3, the full variable domain is KAGVTQTPRYLIKTRGQQVTLSCSPISGHRSVSWYQQTPGQGLQFLFEYFSETQRNKGNFPGRFSGRQFSNSRSEMNVSTLELGDSALYLCASSFGTANYGYTFGSGTRLTVV.

This clone has only one observation. The V and J genes are TRBV30 and TRBJ2-1, with 9 bases fitting TRBD2. The CDR3 spans 16 residues. The junction had 9 bases not matched to a gene; V was cut back by 2 bases and J by 4 bases. Germline-derived CDR1 and CDR2 are GTSNPN and SVGIG (reference sequence). The CDR3 nucleotides read TGTGCCTGGAGTCCCTTGGCGGGAGGGGGATACAATGAGCAGTTCTTC. Amino acids: CAWSPLAGGGYNEQFF.

The chain joins TRBV7-9 to TRBJ2-1; no reliable D call. Trimming took 1 base from V and 9 from J, leaving 13 bases between them. This CDR3 comprises 14 residues. The V gene's germline CDR1 is SEHNR and CDR2 FQNEAQ (reference sequence). The CDR3 spells CASSLGPVRSEQFF. The CDR3 DNA is TGTGCCAGCAGCTTAGGCCCAGTACGGAGTGAGCAGTTCTTC.

The chain joins TRBV27 to TRBJ2-1; a possible D gene is TRBD2 (6 bases). The germline V gene encodes CDR1 MNHEY and CDR2 SMNVEV (reference sequence). V dropped 8 bases and J dropped 0 bases, with 11 bases sitting between them. The CDR3 consists of 14 residues. This CDR3 reads CASLAGSSYNEQFF. The CDR3 DNA reads as TGTGCCAGCCTGGCGGGGAGCTCCTACAATGAGCAGTTCTTC.

J is TRBJ2-1 and V is TRBV19, with D possibly TRBD1 on 6 matching bases. The germline CDR1 and CDR2 sequences are LNHDA and SQIVND (reference sequence). CDR3 size: 21 residues. V was cut by 7 bases and J by 0 bases, with 31 bases left in between. The CDR3 loop is CASTLDGGWGIRPSSYNEQFF. The CDR3 nucleotides read TGTGCCAGTACCCTCGATGGGGGCTGGGGGATTAGGCCGAGCTCCTACAATGAGCAGTTCTTC.

This chain links TRBV6-5 with TRBJ1-5, with 9 nucleotides matching TRBD1. The CDR3 has 15 amino acids. Germline CDR1 and CDR2: MNHEY and SVGAGI. The J segment lost 6 bases and the V segment lost 6 bases, leaving 9 bases of the junction unmatched. CDR3 residues: CASSSDRGKGQPQHF. The DNA for the CDR3 is TGTGCCAGCAGCTCCGACAGGGGGAAGGGTCAGCCCCAGCATTTT.

The chain has TRBV6-5 and TRBJ2-5; D ambiguous. V dropped 2 bases and J dropped 2 bases, with 9 bases sitting between them. The CDR3 consists of 14 residues. Germline V gene data show CDR1 as MNHEY and CDR2 as SVGAGI. CDR3 in amino acids: CASSYGRQQETQYF. The CDR3 nucleotides are TGTGCCAGCAGTTACGGGCGACAACAAGAGACCCAGTACTTC.

The chain couples TRBV7-9 to TRBJ1-1; 11 bases agree with TRBD1. Looked up from germline, CDR1 is SEHNR and CDR2 is FQNEAQ (reference sequence). J lost 6 bases, V lost 5 bases, and 5 bases had no gene match. This CDR3 contains 14 residues. The CDR3 bases are TGTGCCAGCAGCGGATGGGACAGGGGGGCTGAAGCTTTCTTT. It yields the protein CASSGWDRGAEAFF.